The rows below give T cell receptor beta chains drawn from one sample of a study of blood T cell repertoires in COVID-19. Generated by immunoSEQ multiplex PCR, the TCRdb table keeps only in-frame clones and is missing some. The repertoire holds some 290,000 clones, with roughly nine tenths as singletons. The sequencing sample was made of peripheral blood. These receptors originate from a woman between 25 and 40 years old with COVID-19, enrolled during active disease. Each CDR3 is given with its conserved first and last residue. D genes are given only for firm matches. The size entry is marked missing in some rows and otherwise reads once, few, many or a size class.

>TRBD1|TRBV27|NA|TRBJ2-5
TGTGCCAGCAGTACGGGACAGGGCCTCTTCGAGACCCAGTACTTC
CASSTGQGLFETQYF
>TRBD1|TRBV18|NA|TRBJ1-1
TGTGCCAGCTCACCACCAACAGGGGCCGGACAGGGAGCTTTCTTT
CASSPPTGAGQGAFF
>TRBD1|TRBV18|NA|TRBJ1-1
TGTGCCAGCTCACAAGGACAGGGGGCGATGGGGACTGAAGCTTTCTTT
CASSQGQGAMGTEAFF
>NA|TRBV7-2|NA|TRBJ1-3
TGTGCCAGCAGCTTGGCCCATAGAGGAGGAAACACCATATATTTT
CASSLAHRGGNTIYF
>NA|TRBV19|NA|TRBJ1-1
TGTGCCAGTAGACAAGGGGGCACTGAAGCTTTCTTT
CASRQGGTEAFF
>NA|TRBV6-2/TRBV6-3|NA|TRBJ2-6
TGTGCCAGCAGTAAGGGACTCACCGGTTCTGGGGCCAACGTCCTGACTTTC
CASSKGLTGSGANVLTF
>NA|TRBV2|NA|TRBJ1-4
TGTGCCAGCAGCCACCCCGTGGTTGGCAGGGCGACTAATGAAAAACTGTTTTTT
CASSHPVVGRATNEKLFF
>NA|TRBV5-1|NA|TRBJ1-1
TGCGCCAGCTTCGTTTCGGGGGTACAAACTGAAGCTTTCTTT
CASFVSGVQTEAFF
>TRBD2|TRBV3-1/TRBV3-2|NA|TRBJ2-7
TGTGCCAGCAGCCAAGGTCCAGCGGGGGGTTACGAGCAGTACTTC
CASSQGPAGGYEQYF
>NA|TRBV7-2|NA|TRBJ2-6
TGTGCCAGCAGCTTATTCCAGACTGGGGCCAACGTCCTGACTTTC
CASSLFQTGANVLTF
>NA|TRBV4-1|few|TRBJ2-4
TGCGCCAGCAGCCAAGGGCAGGGGAAAAACATTCAGTACTTC
CASSQGQGKNIQYF
>TRBD1|TRBV4-2|NA|TRBJ2-1
TGTGCCAGCAGCCAAGATACAGGGGTAAATGAGCAGTTCTTC
CASSQDTGVNEQFF
>TRBD1|TRBV6-4|NA|TRBJ2-3
TGTGCCAGCAGTGACTTACCGACAGGGGGCACAGATACGCAGTATTTT
CASSDLPTGGTDTQYF
>NA|TRBV18|NA|TRBJ1-5
TGTGCCAGCTCACCTGCAGGGGCCCTGGGCAATCAGCCCCAGCATTTT
CASSPAGALGNQPQHF
>NA|TRBV5-1|few|TRBJ1-2
TGCGCCAGCAGCGATCCAGGGTCATATGGCTACACCTTC
CASSDPGSYGYTF
>NA|TRBV6-1|once|TRBJ1-6
TGTGCCAGCAGTGAGGCCAGGGTTGCACCCCTCCACTTT
CASSEARVAPLHF
>NA|TRBV7-9|few|TRBJ1-2
TGTGCCAGCAGAGAGCCACCCGACAGATCAAACTATGGCTACACCTTC
CASREPPDRSNYGYTF
>NA|TRBV6-6|NA|TRBJ2-1
TGTGCCAGCATCGCAGGAGGGCTGACGGGTTACAATGAGCAGTTCTTC
CASIAGGLTGYNEQFF
>TRBD1|TRBV6-5|few|TRBJ1-2
TGTGCCAGCACCCTCGGGACAGGAGGCTACACCTTC
CASTLGTGGYTF
>TRBD2|TRBV5-1|few|TRBJ2-1
TGCGCCAGCAGCCCAACCCCCCAGACTGGAACTAGCGTCGAGAAGGGGTTCTTC
CASSPTPQTGTSVEKGFF
>TRBD1|TRBV27|once|TRBJ1-6
TGTGCCAGCACAGGGGGGTCCTATAATTCACCCCTCCACTTT
CASTGGSYNSPLHF
>TRBD2|TRBV3-1/TRBV3-2|NA|TRBJ2-3
TGTGCCAGTAGCCGGACTAGCGGGGGGGCAGATACGCAGTATTTT
CASSRTSGGADTQYF
>NA|TRBV14|once|TRBJ2-7
TGTGCCAGCAGCCAACAGTGGAGCTCCTACGAGCAGTACTTC
CASSQQWSSYEQYF
>NA|TRBV3-1/TRBV3-2|NA|TRBJ1-5
TGTGCCAGCAGCCCCCCCGGGGGCAATCAGCCCCAGCATTTT
CASSPPGGNQPQHF
>NA|TRBV9|NA|TRBJ1-4
TGTGCCAGCAGCGTAGGTGGCAGTTCAAATGAAAAACTGTTTTTT
CASSVGGSSNEKLFF
>NA|TRBV19|NA|TRBJ1-2
TGTGCCAGTTTGAAGCTGAACTATGGCTACACCTTC
CASLKLNYGYTF
>TRBD2|TRBV11-3|NA|TRBJ2-1
TGTGCCAGCAGCACCGGGGCGGGGGTCTACAATGAGCAGTTCTTC
CASSTGAGVYNEQFF
>TRBD1|TRBV12-3/TRBV12-4|once|TRBJ1-1
TGTGCCAGCAGCCCACTCAGGGGGACTGAAGCTTTCTTT
CASSPLRGTEAFF
>TRBD1|TRBV29-1|NA|TRBJ1-1
TGCAGCGTTTTAACAGGGGGTGGAAGAGCCACTGAAGCTTTCTTT
CSVLTGGGRATEAFF
>NA|TRBV7-9|NA|TRBJ2-5
TGTGCCAGCAGCTCCGACTGGGAGACCCAGTACTTC
CASSSDWETQYF
>NA|TRBV5-5|NA|TRBJ2-1
TGTGCCAGCACCCCCCGGGCGGGAATGGATGAGCAGTTCTTC
CASTPRAGMDEQFF
>NA|TRBV5-1|few|TRBJ2-7
TGCGCCAGCAGCTTGGCCCCCGACTTCATTTACGAGCAGTACTTC
CASSLAPDFIYEQYF
>NA|TRBV7-9|once|TRBJ1-2
TGTGCCAGCAGCCCCCCAAGGGGTCATGGCTACACCTTC
CASSPPRGHGYTF
>NA|TRBV10-1|NA|TRBJ2-3
TGCGCCAGCAGTGAGGGCGGGATTCCCACAGATACGCAGTATTTT
CASSEGGIPTDTQYF
>NA|TRBV5-1|NA|TRBJ2-5
TGCGCCAGCAGCCCTCGGACAGAGGCGGAGACCCAGTACTTC
CASSPRTEAETQYF
>TRBD2|TRBV13|NA|TRBJ2-3
TGTGCCAGCAGCATCCAGCGGGGGGGCCGGGCAGATACGCAGTATTTT
CASSIQRGGRADTQYF
>TRBD1|TRBV18|NA|TRBJ1-2
TGTGCCAGCTACACGGACAGGCTATATGGCTACACCTTC
CASYTDRLYGYTF
>NA|TRBV5-3|NA|TRBJ1-3
TGTGCCAGAAGCAAAACGACAGGTCCTTCTGGAAACACCATATATTTT
CARSKTTGPSGNTIYF
>NA|TRBV4-1|once|TRBJ2-5
TGCGCCAGCAGCCAAAACCCCCGGGACAAGGTCCAAGAGACCCAGTACTTC
CASSQNPRDKVQETQYF
>NA|TRBV5-4|NA|TRBJ2-7
TGTGCCAGCAGCTTGGAGACAGCCCCCGCTTACGAGCAGTACTTC
CASSLETAPAYEQYF
>NA|TRBV4-1|NA|TRBJ2-7
TGCGCCAGCAGCCTACTCGGAGTTAACGAGCAGTACTTC
CASSLLGVNEQYF
>TRBD1|TRBV18|NA|TRBJ1-1
TGTGCCAGCTATAAAAAACAGGGGGCGAACACTGAAGCTTTCTTT
CASYKKQGANTEAFF
>NA|TRBV4-1|NA|TRBJ1-1
TGCGCCAGCAGCCAAGACGGACAGTTGCTCACTGAAGCTTTCTTT
CASSQDGQLLTEAFF
>NA|TRBV9|NA|TRBJ1-1
TGTGCCAGCAGCGTAGTTGGCGGGGACACTGAAGCTTTCTTT
CASSVVGGDTEAFF
>NA|TRBV3-1/TRBV3-2|few|TRBJ1-3
TGTGCCAGCAGCCAAGATGGTCTTAGGGGGATTTCTGGAAACACCATATATTTT
CASSQDGLRGISGNTIYF
>TRBD2|TRBV6-5|NA|TRBJ2-2
TGTGCCAGCAGTCCAGGACTAGCAGGCACCGGGGAGCTGTTTTTT
CASSPGLAGTGELFF
>TRBD1|TRBV6-1|NA|TRBJ1-5
TGTGCCAGCAGTGAGCAACAGGGGTATAGCAATCAGCCCCAGCATTTT
CASSEQQGYSNQPQHF
>NA|TRBV4-1|NA|TRBJ2-1
TGCGCCAGCAGCCAAGCCCCCACAGAACTCTCCTACAATGAGCAGTTCTTC
CASSQAPTELSYNEQFF
>NA|TRBV11-1|few|TRBJ2-1
TGTGCCAGCAGCTTGCGCGGGAATTACAATGAGCAGTTCTTC
CASSLRGNYNEQFF
>TRBD2|TRBV3-1/TRBV3-2|NA|TRBJ2-5
TGTGCCAGCAGCCAAGGCGTTCCGGGGGGGCCGGGAGAGACCCAGTACTTC
CASSQGVPGGPGETQYF
>NA|TRBV11-2|NA|TRBJ1-1
TGTGCCAGCAGCTTGAATGGGCTTTTCGCTGAAGCTTTCTTT
CASSLNGLFAEAFF
>TRBD1|TRBV7-8|few|TRBJ1-5
TGTGCCAGCACCCTCGACAGGGATGGCAATCAGCCCCAGCATTTT
CASTLDRDGNQPQHF
>NA|TRBV9|NA|TRBJ1-1
TGTGCCAGCAGCCCGCGGTGGGCTGAAGCTTTCTTT
CASSPRWAEAFF
>TRBD2|TRBV7-2|NA|TRBJ2-1
TGTGCCAGCAGCTTAGATTGGCTAGCGGGGGGGCGGTTCTTC
CASSLDWLAGGRFF